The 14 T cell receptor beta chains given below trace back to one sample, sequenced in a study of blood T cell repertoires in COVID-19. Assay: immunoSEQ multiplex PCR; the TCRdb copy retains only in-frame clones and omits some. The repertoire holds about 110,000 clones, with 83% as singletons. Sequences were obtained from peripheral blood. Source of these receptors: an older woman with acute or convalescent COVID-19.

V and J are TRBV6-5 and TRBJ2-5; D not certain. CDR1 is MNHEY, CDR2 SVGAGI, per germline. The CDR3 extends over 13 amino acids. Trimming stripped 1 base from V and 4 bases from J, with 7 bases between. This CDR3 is CASSYLVAETQYF. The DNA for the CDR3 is TGTGCCAGCAGTTACTTAGTAGCAGAGACCCAGTACTTC.

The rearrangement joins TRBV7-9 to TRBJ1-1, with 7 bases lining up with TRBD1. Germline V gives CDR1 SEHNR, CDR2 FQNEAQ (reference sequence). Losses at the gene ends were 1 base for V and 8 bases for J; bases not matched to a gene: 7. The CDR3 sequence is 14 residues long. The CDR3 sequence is CASSLEGQPTEAFF. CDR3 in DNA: TGTGCCAGCAGCTTAGAGGGACAGCCGACCGAAGCTTTCTTT.

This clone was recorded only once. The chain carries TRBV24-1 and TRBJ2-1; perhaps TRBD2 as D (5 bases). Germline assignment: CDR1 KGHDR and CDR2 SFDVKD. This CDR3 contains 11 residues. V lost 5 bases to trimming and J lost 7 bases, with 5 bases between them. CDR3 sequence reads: CATSAGNEQFF. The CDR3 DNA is TGTGCCACCAGTGCGGGGAATGAGCAGTTCTTC.

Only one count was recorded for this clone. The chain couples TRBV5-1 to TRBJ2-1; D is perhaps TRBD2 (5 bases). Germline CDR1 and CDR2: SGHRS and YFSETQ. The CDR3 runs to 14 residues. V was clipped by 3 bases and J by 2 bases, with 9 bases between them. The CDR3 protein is CASSSGRAYNEQFF. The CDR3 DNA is TGCGCCAGCAGCTCTGGGCGGGCCTACAATGAGCAGTTCTTC.

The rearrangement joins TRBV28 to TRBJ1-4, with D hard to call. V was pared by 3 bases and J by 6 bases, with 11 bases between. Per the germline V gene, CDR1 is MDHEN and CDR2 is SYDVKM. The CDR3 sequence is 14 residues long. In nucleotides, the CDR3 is TGTGCCAGCAGTTTTAGCGGGCCGGATGAAAAACTGTTTTTT. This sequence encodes CASSFSGPDEKLFF.

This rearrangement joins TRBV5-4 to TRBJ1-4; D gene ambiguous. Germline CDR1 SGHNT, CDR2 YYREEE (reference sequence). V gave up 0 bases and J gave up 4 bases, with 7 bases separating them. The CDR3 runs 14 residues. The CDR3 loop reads CASSLEPRNEKLFF. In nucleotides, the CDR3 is TGTGCCAGCAGCTTGGAACCGCGTAATGAAAAACTGTTTTTT.

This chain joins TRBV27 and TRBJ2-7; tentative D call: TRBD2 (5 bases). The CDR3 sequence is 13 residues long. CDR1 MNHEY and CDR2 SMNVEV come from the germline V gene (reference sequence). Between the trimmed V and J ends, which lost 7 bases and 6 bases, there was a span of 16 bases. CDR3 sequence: CASIPFVGGEQYF. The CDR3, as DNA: TGTGCCAGCATCCCTTTTGTAGGAGGCGAGCAGTACTTC.

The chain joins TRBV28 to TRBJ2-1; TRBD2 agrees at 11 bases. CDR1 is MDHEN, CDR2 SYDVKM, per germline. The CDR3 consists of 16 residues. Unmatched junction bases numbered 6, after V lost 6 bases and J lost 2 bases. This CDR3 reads CASRDNSGGAYNEQFF. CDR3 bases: TGTGCCAGCAGAGATAATAGCGGGGGGGCCTACAATGAGCAGTTCTTC.

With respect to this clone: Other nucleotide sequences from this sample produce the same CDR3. CDR3: CASSLSGNTGELFF. The CDR3 nucleotides read TGTGCCAGCAGCCTCAGCGGCAACACCGGGGAGCTGTTTTTT. V is TRBV7-3 and J is TRBJ2-2; tentatively, D is TRBD2 (5 bases). Trimming stripped 5 bases from V and 2 bases from J, with 9 bases between. Per germline, CDR1 SGHTA and CDR2 FQGTGA. The CDR3 covers 14 residues.

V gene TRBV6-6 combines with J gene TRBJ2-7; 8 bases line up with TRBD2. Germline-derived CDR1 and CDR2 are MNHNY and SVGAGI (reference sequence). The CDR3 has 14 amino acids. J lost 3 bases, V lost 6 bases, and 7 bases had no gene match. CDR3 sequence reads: CASSREGTGYEQYF. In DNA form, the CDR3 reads TGTGCCAGCAGCCGGGAGGGGACTGGCTACGAGCAGTACTTC.

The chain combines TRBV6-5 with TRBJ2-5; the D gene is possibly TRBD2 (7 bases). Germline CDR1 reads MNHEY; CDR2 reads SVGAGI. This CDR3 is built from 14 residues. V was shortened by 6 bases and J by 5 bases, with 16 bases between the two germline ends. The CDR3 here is CASSPRGPGETQYF. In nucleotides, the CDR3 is TGTGCCAGCAGCCCGCGGGGGCCGGGGGAGACCCAGTACTTC.

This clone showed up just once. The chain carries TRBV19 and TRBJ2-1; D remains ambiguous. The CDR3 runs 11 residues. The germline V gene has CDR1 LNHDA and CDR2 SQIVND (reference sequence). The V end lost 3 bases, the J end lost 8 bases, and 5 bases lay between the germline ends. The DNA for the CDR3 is TGTGCCAGTAGTATTTCGGATGAGCAGTTCTTC. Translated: CASSISDEQFF.

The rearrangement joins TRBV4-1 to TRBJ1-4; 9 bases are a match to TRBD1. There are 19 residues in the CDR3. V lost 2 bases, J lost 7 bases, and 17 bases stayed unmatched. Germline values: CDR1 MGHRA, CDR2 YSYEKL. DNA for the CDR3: TGCGCCAGCAGCCAACGTTGGACAGGGGAGAGACGGAATCGTGAAAAACTGTTTTTT. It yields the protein CASSQRWTGERRNREKLFF.

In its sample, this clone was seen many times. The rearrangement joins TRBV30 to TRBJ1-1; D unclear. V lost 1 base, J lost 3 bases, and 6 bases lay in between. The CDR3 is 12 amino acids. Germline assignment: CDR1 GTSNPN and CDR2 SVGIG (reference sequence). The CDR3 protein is CAWSDSHTEAFF. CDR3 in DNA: TGTGCCTGGAGTGACTCCCACACTGAAGCTTTCTTT.